This T cell receptor (beta chain) was found in a study of blood T cell repertoires in COVID-19. Study summary: Sites across the United States, Italy and Spain contributed samples from acute and convalescent COVID-19.

Original handling: Reference gene primers were amplified, and this amplification served to estimate nucleated cell counts. Sequenced by immunoSEQ multiplex PCR; TCRdb stores in-frame clones only, minus some. V, J and clone size reflect that table, while D and trimming were determined from the DNA. The sample includes about 95,000 clones, 75% to 90% of them seen just once. CDR1 and CDR2 (germline): SEHNR, FQNEAQ (reference sequence). With 7 bases clipped from V and 4 bases from J, the junction kept 14 bases outside the gene matches. CDR3 size: 16 residues. This chain joins TRBV7-9 and TRBJ1-2; 8 nucleotides line up with TRBD1. The sequenced sample consisted of peripheral blood. The sequence was collected from a woman between 70 and 85 years old with acute or convalescent COVID-19. The CDR3 loop reads CASTYQLTGVTYGYTF. Here the CDR3 DNA reads TGTGCCAGCACCTACCAACTGACAGGGGTCACCTATGGCTACACCTTC.